The source of this T cell receptor (beta chain) is a study of PD-1 blockade in classical Hodgkin lymphoma. A remark on this clone: The antigen remains unidentified.

Findings and caveats of the study: What drove the repertoire differences, possibly disease activity or prior therapy, has not been defined. Reports described newly diagnosed patients as having lower baseline TCR diversity than healthy donors.

Sequencing used immunoSEQ multiplex PCR; TCRdb keeps in-frame clones, though not all of them. This sample carries about 21,000 clones, roughly 94% of them seen once, and the ten largest clones take over 4.5%. CDR3 length: 14 amino acids. The V end was cut by 3 bases, the J end by 5 bases, with 13 bases between. Germline V gene data show CDR1 as SGHTA and CDR2 as FQGNSA. Time point meaning: newly diagnosed, previously untreated cHL patient sample. The authors compared against newly diagnosed, untreated classical Hodgkin lymphoma PBMCs. The genes are TRBV7-2 and TRBJ1-2; D possibly corresponds to TRBD1 (5 bases). This clonotype was sampled from a human donor with classical Hodgkin lymphoma. Sequencing was carried out using peripheral blood mononuclear cells (PBMCs). The CDR3 is CASSLGGIGYGYTF. DNA of the CDR3: TGTGCCAGCAGCTTGGGGGGGATCGGATATGGCTACACCTTC.